This entry concerns a single T cell receptor (beta chain). Its cognate antigen is unknown. PCR involved 60 Vbeta and 13 Jbeta primers. As handled by the study authors: Per a later analysis, the number of unique TCR beta chains was roughly 87 million, of which about 10 million were shared. The table came from immunoSEQ multiplex PCR; TCRdb's copy has only in-frame clones and leaves some out. That table furnishes V, J and clone size, whereas the DNA furnished D and trimming. The profile shows under 150,000 clones, about four fifths of them singletons. This entry belongs to a study of cytomegalovirus exposure and HLA in healthy donors. CDR1 is MNHNS and CDR2 is SASEGT in the germline V gene. The length of the CDR3 is 16 residues. Trimming removed 4 bases from V and 7 bases from J, with 19 bases in between. The study's findings and limits: According to the study, around 180 TCR beta chains were cytomegalovirus-associated. Prediction of most subjects' HLA-A and HLA-B alleles by TCR beta sequences was reportedly accurate.

Sequencing was performed on PBMCs. The V and J genes are TRBV6-1 and TRBJ1-4; D gene uncertain. The sequence was collected from a man younger than 35 in good health and CMV-seronegative. CDR3 coding DNA: TGTGCCAGCAGTGTTTCTGCGGGAACGGGGAGTGAAAAACTGTTTTTT. Amino acid sequence: CASSVSAGTGSEKLFF.